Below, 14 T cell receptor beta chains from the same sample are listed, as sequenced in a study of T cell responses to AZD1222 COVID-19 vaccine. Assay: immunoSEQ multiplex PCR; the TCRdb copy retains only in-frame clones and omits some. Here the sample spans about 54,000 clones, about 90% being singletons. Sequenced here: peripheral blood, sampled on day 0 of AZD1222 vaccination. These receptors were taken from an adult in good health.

CDR3 nucleotide sequence: TGTGCCAGCAGCTTAAGTCAGGGGTCCTATAATTCACCCCTCCACTTT. Translating gives CASSLSQGSYNSPLHF. V usage is TRBV7-6 and J usage is TRBJ1-6, with a possible D match to TRBD1 (6 bases). Germline V gene data show CDR1 as SGHVS and CDR2 as FNYEAQ. V gave up 2 bases and J gave up 1 base, with 9 bases separating them. This CDR3 spans 16 amino acids. The full variable domain, rest sourced from reference TRBV7-6 and TRBJ1-6, is GAGVSQSPRYKVTKRGQDVALRCDPISGHVSLYWYRQALGQGPEFLTYFNYEAQQDKSGLPNDRFSAERPEGSISTLTIQRTEQRDSAMYRCASSLSQGSYNSPLHFGNGTRLTVT.

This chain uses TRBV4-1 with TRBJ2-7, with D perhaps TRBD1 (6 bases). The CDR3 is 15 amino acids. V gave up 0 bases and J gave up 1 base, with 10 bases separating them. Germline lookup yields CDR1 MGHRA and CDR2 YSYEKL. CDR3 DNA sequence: TGCGCCAGCAGCCAAGAGGGCAGGGGTTCCTACGAGCAGTACTTC. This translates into CASSQEGRGSYEQYF.

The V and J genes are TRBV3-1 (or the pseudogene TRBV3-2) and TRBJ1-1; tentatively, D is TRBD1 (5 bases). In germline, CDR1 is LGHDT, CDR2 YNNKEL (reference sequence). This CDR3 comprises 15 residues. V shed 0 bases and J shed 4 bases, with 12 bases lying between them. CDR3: CASSQEGVDITEAFF. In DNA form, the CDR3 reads TGTGCCAGCAGCCAAGAGGGGGTTGACATCACTGAAGCTTTCTTT.

The CDR3 region is CASSPERQGNYGYTF. In DNA, the CDR3 is TGTGCCAGCAGCCCCGAACGCCAGGGTAACTATGGCTACACCTTC. The chain has TRBV5-6 and TRBJ1-2; D might be TRBD1 (5 bases). Germline V gives CDR1 SGHDT, CDR2 YYEEEE. Trimming took off 4 bases at V and 1 base at J, with 14 bases between the two ends. This CDR3 has 15 residues.

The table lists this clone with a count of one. The CDR3 nucleotides are TGTGCCAGCAGTTTATACGGGCCGCTCACTGAAGCTTTCTTT. It encodes CASSLYGPLTEAFF. The chain joins TRBV27 to TRBJ1-1, with D hard to call. Trimming pared 1 base from V and 4 bases from J, leaving 10 bases between. Germline CDR1 MNHEY, CDR2 SMNVEV (reference sequence). The CDR3 is 14 residues long.

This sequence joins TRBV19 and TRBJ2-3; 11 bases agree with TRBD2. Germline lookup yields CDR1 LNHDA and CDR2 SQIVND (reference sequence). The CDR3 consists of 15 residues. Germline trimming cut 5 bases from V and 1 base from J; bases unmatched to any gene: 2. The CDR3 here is CASSVGLAGTDTQYF. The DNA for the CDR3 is TGTGCCAGTAGTGTGGGACTAGCGGGCACAGATACGCAGTATTTT.

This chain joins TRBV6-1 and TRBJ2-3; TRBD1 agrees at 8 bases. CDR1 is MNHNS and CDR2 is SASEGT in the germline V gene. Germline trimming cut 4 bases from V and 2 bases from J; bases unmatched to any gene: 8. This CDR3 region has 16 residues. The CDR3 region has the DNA TGTGCCAGCAGTGCGAACCGGGACAGGATCACAGATACGCAGTATTTT. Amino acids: CASSANRDRITDTQYF.

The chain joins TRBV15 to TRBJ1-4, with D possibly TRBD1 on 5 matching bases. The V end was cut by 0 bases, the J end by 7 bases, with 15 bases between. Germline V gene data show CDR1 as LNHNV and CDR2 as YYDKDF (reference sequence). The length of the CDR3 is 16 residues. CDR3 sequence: CATSREGGVAVEKLFF. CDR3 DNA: TGTGCCACCAGCAGAGAGGGGGGGGTGGCAGTTGAAAAACTGTTTTTT.

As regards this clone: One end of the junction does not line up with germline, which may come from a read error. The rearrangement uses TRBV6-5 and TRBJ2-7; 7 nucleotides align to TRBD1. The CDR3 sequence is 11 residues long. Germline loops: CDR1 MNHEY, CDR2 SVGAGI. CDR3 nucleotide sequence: TGTGCCAGCGAGGGGGAGAGACAGGGCACCTTC. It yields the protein CASEGERQGTF.

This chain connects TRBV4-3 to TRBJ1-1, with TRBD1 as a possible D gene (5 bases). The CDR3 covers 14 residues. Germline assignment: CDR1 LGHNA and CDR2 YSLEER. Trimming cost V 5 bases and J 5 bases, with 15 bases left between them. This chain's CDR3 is CASSATGLRTEAFF. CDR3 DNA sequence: TGCGCCAGCAGCGCCACAGGTCTTCGGACTGAAGCTTTCTTT.

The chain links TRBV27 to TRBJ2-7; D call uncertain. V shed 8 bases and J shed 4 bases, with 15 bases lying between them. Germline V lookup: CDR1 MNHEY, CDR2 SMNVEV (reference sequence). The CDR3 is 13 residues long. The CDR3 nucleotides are TGTGCCAGCGCTTCGCCGCCTGGGTACGAGCAGTACTTC. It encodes CASASPPGYEQYF.

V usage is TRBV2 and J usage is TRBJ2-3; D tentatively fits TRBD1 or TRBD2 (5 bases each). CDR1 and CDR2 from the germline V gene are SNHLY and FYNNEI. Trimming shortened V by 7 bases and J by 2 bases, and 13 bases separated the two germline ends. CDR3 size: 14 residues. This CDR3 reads CASKVGPVTDTQYF. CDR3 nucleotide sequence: TGTGCCAGCAAAGTGGGACCAGTCACAGATACGCAGTATTTT.

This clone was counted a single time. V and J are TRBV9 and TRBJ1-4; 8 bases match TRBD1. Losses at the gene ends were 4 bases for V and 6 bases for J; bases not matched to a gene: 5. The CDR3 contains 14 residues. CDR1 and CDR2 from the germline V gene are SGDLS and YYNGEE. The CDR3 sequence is CASSKDRDHEKLFF. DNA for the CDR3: TGTGCCAGCAGCAAGGACAGGGATCATGAAAAACTGTTTTTT.

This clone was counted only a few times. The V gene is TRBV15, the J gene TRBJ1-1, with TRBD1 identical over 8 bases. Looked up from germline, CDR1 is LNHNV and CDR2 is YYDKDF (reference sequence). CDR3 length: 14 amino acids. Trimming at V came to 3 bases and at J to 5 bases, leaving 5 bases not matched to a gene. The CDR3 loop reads CATSRKTGGTEAFF. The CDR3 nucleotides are TGTGCCACCAGCAGGAAAACAGGGGGGACTGAAGCTTTCTTT.